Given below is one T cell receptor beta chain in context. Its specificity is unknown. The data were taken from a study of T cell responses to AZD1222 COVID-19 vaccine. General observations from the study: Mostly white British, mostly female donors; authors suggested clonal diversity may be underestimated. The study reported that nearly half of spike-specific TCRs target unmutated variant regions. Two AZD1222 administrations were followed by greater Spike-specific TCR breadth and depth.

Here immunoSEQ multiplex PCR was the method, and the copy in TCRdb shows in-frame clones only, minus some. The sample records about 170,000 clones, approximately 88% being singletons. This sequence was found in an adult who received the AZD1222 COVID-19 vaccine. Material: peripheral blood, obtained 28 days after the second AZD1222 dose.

CDR3 coding DNA: TGTGCCAGCAGCTTAATGGCGAGCTCTGGAAACACCATATATTTT. Translation gives CASSLMASSGNTIYF. The rearrangement links TRBV7-9 to TRBJ1-3; D is uncertain. Germline CDR1 reads SEHNR; CDR2 reads FQNEAQ (reference sequence). The CDR3 is 15 amino acids. Between the trimmed V and J ends, which lost 2 bases and 0 bases, there was a span of 8 bases.